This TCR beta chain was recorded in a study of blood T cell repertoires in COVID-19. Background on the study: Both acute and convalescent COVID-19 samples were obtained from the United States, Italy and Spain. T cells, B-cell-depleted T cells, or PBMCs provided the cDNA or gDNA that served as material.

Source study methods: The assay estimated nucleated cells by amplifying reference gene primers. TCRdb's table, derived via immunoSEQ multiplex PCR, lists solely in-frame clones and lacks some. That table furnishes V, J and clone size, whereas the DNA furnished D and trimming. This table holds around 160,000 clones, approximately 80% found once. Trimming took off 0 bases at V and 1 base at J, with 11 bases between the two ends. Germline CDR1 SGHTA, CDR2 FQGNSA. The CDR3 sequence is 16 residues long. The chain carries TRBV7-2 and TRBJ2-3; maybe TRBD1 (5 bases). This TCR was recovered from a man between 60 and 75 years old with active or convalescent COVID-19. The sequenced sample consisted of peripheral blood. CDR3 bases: TGTGCCAGCAGCTTAGCTGGGGCTCTCCGCACAGATACGCAGTATTTT. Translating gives CASSLAGALRTDTQYF. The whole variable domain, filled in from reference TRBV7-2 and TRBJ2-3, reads GAGVSQSPSNKVTEKGKDVELRCDPISGHTALYWYRQSLGQGLEFLIYFQGNSAPDKSGLPSDRFSAERTGGSVSTLTIQRTQQEDSAVYLCASSLAGALRTDTQYFGPGTRLTVL.